Reported below is one TCR beta chain. Its antigen is undetermined. These data come from a study of cytomegalovirus exposure and HLA in healthy donors. Study conclusions and caveats: A list of roughly 160 TCR beta chains associated with cytomegalovirus was given.

Sequenced by immunoSEQ multiplex PCR; TCRdb stores in-frame clones only, minus some. The sample yields 90,000 to 150,000 clones, more than 75% seen once. The CDR3 consists of 15 residues. The V gene's germline CDR1 is SGHRS and CDR2 YFSETQ. V gave up 1 base and J gave up 4 bases, with 15 bases separating them. The sample consisted of PBMCs. This TCR was recovered from a woman aged 18-30 years in good health and CMV-seropositive. J is TRBJ2-7 and V is TRBV5-1; no firm D call. CDR3 sequence reads: CASSLIPEAAYEQYF. Written as DNA, the CDR3 is TGCGCCAGCAGCTTGATCCCCGAAGCCGCGTACGAGCAGTACTTC.